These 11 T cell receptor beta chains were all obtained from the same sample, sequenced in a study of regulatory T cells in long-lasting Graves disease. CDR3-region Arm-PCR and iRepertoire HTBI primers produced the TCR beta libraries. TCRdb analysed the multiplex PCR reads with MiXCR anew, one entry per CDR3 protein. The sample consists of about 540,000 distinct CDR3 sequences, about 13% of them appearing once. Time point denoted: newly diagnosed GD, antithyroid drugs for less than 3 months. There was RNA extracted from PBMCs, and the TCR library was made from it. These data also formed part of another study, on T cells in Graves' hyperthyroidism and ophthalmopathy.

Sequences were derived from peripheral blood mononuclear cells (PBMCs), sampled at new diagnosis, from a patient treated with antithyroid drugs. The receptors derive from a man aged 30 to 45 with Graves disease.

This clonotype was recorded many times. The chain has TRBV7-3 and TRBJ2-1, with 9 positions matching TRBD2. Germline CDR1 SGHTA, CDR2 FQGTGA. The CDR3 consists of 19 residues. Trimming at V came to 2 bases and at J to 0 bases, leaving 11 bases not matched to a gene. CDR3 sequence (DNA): TGTGCCAGCAGCTTACGCCGACAGACTAGCGGCAACTCCTACAATGAGCAGTTCTTC. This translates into CASSLRRQTSGNSYNEQFF.

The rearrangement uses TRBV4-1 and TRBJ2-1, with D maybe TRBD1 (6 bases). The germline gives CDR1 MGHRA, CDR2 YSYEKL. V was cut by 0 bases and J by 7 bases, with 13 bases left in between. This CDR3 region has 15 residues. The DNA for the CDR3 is TGCGCCAGCAGCCAAGATAACAGGGTGGGAAATGAGCAGTTCTTC. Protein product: CASSQDNRVGNEQFF.

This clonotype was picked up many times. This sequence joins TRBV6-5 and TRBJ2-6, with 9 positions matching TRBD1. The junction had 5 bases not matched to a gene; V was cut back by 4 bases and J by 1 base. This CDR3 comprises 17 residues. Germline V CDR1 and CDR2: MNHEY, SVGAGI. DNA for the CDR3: TGTGCCAGCAGTTGGGGGACAGGGAGATCTGGGGCCAACGTCCTGACTTTC. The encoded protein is CASSWGTGRSGANVLTF.

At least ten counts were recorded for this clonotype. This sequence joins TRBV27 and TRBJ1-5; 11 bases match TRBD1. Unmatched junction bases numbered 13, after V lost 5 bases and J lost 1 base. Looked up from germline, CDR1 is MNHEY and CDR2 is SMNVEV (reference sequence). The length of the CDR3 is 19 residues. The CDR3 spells CASSRHGTGGTVSNQPQHF. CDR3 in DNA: TGTGCCAGCAGTCGGCACGGGACAGGGGGAACGGTGAGCAATCAGCCCCAGCATTTT.

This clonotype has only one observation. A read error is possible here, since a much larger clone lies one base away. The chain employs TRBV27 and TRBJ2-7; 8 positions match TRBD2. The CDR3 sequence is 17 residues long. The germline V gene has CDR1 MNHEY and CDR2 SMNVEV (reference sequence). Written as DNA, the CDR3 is TGTGCCATCAGTTCCAGATGGGCCGGGGGGGATCTCTACGAGCAGTACTTC. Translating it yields CAISSRWAGGDLYEQYF.

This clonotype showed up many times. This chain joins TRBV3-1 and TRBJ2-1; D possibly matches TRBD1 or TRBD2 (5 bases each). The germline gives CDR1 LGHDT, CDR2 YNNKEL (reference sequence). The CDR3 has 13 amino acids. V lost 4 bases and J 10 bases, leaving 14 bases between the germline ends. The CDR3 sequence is CASSLPGGGEQFF. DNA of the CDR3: TGTGCCAGCAGCCTTCCAGGTGGGGGAGAGCAGTTCTTC.

The CDR3, as DNA: TGTGCCAGCAGCTCCCAGTCGAGACTAGCGGGCACCCAGTACTTC. Translated: CASSSQSRLAGTQYF. The chain couples TRBV3-1 to TRBJ2-5; 10 positions match TRBD2. The J segment lost 8 bases and the V segment lost 5 bases, leaving 11 bases of the junction unmatched. The CDR3 contains 15 residues. Germline V gene lookup returns CDR1 LGHDT and CDR2 YNNKEL (reference sequence).

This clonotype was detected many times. The CDR3 nucleotides read TGTGCCAGCAGTGGGAGTCGTCGAACAGGGGGGATTTCCTATGGCTACACCTTC. This gives the protein CASSGSRRTGGISYGYTF. The rearrangement links TRBV2 to TRBJ1-2; the match to TRBD1 covers 8 bases. This CDR3 region has 18 residues. Germline values: CDR1 SNHLY, CDR2 FYNNEI. V dropped 4 bases and J dropped 4; count of bases not matched to a gene: 17.

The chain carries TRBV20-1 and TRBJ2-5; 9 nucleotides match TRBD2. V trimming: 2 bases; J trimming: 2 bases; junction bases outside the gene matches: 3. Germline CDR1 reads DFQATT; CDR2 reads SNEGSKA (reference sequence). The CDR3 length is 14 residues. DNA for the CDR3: TGCAGTGCTAGAAGACTAGCGGAGCAAGAGACCCAGTACTTC. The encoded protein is CSARRLAEQETQYF.

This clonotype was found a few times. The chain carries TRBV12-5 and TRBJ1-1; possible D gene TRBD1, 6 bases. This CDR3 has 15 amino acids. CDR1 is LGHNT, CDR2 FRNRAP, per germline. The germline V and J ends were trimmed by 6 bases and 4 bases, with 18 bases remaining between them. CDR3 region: CASGKGGSGFTEAFF. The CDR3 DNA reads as TGTGCTAGTGGCAAGGGGGGTAGCGGGTTCACTGAAGCTTTCTTT.

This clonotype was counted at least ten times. The CDR3 DNA follows: TGTGCCAGCAGCCCTCGGGGCGGGGGACTCCAAGAGACCCAGTACTTC. This codes for CASSPRGGGLQETQYF. J is TRBJ2-5 and V is TRBV2; 7 bases are shared with TRBD2. The CDR3 loop spans 16 amino acids. Germline CDR1 SNHLY, CDR2 FYNNEI. Trimming at V came to 6 bases and at J to 1 base, leaving 11 bases not matched to a gene.